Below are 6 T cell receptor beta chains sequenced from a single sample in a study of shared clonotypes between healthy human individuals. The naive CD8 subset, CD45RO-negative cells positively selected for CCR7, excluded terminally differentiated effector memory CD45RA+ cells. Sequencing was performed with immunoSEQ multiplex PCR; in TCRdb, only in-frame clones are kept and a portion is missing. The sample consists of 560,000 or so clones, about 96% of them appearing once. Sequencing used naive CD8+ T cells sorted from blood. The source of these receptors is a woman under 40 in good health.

The CDR3 reads CASSRAGDYNEQFF. The CDR3 DNA follows: TGTGCCAGCAGTCGAGCGGGAGACTACAATGAGCAGTTCTTC. J is TRBJ2-1 and V is TRBV25-1, with 8 nucleotides matching TRBD2. The CDR3 sequence is 14 residues long. The V segment lost 5 bases and the J segment 3 bases; nucleotides outside the gene matches: 3. Germline CDR1 MGHDK, CDR2 SYGVNS.

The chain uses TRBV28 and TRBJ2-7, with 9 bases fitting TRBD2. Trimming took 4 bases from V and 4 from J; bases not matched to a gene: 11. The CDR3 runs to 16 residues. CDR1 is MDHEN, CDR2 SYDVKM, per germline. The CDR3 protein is CASSSSLAGAHYEQYF. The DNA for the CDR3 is TGTGCCAGCAGTTCCTCCTTAGCGGGAGCTCATTACGAGCAGTACTTC. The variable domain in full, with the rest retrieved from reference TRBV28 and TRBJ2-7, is DVKVTQSSRYLVKRTGEKVFLECVQDMDHENMFWYRQDPGLGLRLIYFSYDVKMKEKGDIPEGYSVSREKKERFSLILESASTNQTSMYLCASSSSLAGAHYEQYFGPGTRLTVT.

The CDR3 sequence is CASSWVGKAPNEQFF. Written as DNA, the CDR3 is TGTGCCAGCAGTTGGGTGGGAAAGGCCCCCAATGAGCAGTTCTTC. The chain carries TRBV27 and TRBJ2-1; no firm D call. The CDR3 has 15 amino acids. V lost 4 bases to trimming and J lost 6 bases, with 16 bases between them. Per germline, CDR1 MNHEY and CDR2 SMNVEV (reference sequence).

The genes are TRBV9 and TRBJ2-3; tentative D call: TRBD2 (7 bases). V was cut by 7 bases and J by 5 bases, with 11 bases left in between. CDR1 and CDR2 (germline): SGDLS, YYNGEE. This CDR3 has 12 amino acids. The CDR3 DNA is TGTGCCAGCGGTAGGGGGGGAGATACGCAGTATTTT. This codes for CASGRGGDTQYF.

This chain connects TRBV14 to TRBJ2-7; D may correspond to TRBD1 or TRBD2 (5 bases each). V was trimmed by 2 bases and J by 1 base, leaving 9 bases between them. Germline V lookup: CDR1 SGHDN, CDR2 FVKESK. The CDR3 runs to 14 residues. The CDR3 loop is CASSQRDGSYEQYF. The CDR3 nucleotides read TGTGCCAGCAGCCAACGGGACGGTTCCTACGAGCAGTACTTC.

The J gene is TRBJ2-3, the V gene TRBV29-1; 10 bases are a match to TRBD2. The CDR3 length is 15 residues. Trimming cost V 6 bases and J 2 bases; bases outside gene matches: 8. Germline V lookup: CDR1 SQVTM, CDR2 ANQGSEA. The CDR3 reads CSVDPSGSLTDTQYF. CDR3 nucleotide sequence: TGCAGCGTAGATCCTAGCGGGAGTCTCACAGATACGCAGTATTTT.